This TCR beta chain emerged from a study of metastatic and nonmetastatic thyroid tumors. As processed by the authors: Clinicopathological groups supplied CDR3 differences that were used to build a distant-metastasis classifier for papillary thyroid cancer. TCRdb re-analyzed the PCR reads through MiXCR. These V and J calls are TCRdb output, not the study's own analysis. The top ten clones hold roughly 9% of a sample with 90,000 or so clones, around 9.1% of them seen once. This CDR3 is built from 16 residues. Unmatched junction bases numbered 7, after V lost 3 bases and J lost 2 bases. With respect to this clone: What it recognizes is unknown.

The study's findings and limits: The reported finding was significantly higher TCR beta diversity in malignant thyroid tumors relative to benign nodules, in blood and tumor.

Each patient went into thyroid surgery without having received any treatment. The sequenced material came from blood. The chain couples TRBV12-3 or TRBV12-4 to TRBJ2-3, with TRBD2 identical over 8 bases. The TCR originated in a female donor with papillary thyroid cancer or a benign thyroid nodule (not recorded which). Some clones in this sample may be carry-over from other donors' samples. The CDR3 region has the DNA TGTGCCAGCAGTTTTGGACGGGGGGGCCCCACAGATACGCAGTATTTT. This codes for CASSFGRGGPTDTQYF.